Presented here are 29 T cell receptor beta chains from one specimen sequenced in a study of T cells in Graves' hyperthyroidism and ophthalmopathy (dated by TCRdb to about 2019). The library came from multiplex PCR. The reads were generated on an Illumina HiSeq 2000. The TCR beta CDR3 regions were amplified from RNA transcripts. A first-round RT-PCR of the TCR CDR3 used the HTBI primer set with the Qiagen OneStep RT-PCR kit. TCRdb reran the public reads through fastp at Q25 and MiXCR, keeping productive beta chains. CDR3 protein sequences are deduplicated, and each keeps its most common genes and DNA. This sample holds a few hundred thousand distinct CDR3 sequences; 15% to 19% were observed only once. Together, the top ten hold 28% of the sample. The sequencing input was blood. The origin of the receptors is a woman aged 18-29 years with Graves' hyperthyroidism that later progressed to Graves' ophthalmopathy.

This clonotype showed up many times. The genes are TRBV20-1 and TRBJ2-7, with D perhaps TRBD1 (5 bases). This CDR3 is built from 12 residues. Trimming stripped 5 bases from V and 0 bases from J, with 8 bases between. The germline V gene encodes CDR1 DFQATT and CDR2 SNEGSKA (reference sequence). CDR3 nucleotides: TGCAGTGCTCAGGGATACTCCTACGAGCAGTACTTC. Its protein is CSAQGYSYEQYF.

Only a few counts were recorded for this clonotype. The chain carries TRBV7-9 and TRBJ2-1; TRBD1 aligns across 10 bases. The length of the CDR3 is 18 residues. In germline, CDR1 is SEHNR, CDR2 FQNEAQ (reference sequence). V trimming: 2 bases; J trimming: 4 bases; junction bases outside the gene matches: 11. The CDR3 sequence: CASSLSTGGPLYYNEQFF. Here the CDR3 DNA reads TGTGCCAGCAGCTTATCGACAGGGGGCCCCCTCTATTACAATGAGCAGTTCTTC.

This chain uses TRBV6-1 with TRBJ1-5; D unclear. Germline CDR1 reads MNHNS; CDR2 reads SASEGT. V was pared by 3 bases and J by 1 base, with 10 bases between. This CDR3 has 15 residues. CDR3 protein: CASSDPRASNQPQHF. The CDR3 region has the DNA TGTGCCAGCAGTGACCCAAGGGCGAGCAATCAGCCCCAGCATTTT.

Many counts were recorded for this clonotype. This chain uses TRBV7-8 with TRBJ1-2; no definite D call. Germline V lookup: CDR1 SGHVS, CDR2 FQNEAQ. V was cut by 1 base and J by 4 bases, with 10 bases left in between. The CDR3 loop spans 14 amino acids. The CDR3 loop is CASSLGEVSYGYTF. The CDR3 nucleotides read TGTGCCAGCAGCTTAGGGGAAGTAAGCTATGGCTACACCTTC.

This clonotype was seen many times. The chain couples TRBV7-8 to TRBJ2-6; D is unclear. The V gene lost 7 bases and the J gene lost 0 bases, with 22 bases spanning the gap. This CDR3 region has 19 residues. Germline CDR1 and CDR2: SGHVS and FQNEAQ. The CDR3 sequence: CASTKTPWVSFSGANVLTF. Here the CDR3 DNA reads TGTGCCAGCACCAAAACCCCTTGGGTCAGCTTCTCTGGGGCCAACGTCCTGACTTTC.

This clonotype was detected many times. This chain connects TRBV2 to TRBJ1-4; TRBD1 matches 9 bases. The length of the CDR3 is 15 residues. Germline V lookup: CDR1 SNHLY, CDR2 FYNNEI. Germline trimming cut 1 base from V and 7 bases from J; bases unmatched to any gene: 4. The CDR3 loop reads CASSEEETGGEKLFF. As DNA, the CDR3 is TGTGCCAGCAGTGAAGAGGAGACAGGGGGTGAAAAACTGTTTTTT.

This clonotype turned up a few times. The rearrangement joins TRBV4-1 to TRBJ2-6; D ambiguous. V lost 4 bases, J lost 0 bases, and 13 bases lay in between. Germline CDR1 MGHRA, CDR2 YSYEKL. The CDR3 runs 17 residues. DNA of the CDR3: TGCGCCAGCAGCCTAAGGCAGATGACCTCTGGGGCCAACGTCCTGACTTTC. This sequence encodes CASSLRQMTSGANVLTF.

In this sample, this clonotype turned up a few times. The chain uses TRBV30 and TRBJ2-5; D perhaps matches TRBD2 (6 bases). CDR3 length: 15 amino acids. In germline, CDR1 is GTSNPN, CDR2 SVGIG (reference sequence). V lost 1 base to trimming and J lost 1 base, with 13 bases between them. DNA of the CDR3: TGTGCCTGGAGTGCCCTTTTGGGGGGCCAAGAGACCCAGTACTTC. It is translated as CAWSALLGGQETQYF.

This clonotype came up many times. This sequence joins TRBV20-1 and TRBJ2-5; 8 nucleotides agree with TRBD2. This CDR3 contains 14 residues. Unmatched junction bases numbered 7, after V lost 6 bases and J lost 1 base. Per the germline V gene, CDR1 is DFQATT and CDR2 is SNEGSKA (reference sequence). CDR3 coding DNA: TGCAGTGCCTTTCCCCTAGCGGGCCAAGAGACCCAGTACTTC. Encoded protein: CSAFPLAGQETQYF.

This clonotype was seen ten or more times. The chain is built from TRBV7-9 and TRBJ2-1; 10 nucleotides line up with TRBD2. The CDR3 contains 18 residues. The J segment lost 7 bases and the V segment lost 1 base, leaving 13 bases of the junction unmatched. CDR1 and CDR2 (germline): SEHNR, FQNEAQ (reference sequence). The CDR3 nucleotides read TGTGCCAGCAGCTTAGACCGCGCAAGCGGGAGGGCCTCAAATGAGCAGTTCTTC. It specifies CASSLDRASGRASNEQFF.

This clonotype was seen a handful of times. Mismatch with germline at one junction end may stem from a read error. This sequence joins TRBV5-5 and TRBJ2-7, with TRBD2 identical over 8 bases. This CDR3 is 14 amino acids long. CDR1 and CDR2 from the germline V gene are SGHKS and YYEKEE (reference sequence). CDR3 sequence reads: CASRLEREIYEQYF. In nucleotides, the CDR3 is TGTGCCAGCAGATTGGAGCGGGAGATCTACGAGCAGTACTTC.

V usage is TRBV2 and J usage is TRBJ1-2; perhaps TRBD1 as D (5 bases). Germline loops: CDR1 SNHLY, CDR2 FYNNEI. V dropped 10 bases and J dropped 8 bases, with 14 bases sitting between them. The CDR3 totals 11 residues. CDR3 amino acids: CATLRTGGYTF. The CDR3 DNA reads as TGTGCCACCCTAAGAACAGGCGGCTACACCTTC.

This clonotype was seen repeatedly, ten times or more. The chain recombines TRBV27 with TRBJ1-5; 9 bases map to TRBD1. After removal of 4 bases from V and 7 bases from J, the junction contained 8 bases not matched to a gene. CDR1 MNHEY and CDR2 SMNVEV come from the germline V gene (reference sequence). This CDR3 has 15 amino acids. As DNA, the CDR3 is TGTGCCAGCAGTTCGACAGGGGGGTTAAGACAGCCCCAGCATTTT. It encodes CASSSTGGLRQPQHF.

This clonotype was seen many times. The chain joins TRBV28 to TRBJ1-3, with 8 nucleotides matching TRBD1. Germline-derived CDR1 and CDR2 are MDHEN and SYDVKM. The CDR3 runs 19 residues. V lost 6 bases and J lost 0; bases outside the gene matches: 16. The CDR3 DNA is TGTGCCAGCAGAGCTTCTCCGGGACAGGAGGGTAGCTCTGGAAACACCATATATTTT. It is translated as CASRASPGQEGSSGNTIYF.

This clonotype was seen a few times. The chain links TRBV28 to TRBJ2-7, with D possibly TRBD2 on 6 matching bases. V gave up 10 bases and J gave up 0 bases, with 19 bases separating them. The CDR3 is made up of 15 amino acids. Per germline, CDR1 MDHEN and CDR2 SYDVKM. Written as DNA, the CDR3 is TGTGCCACCGTCCCGGGGGAGTACAGCTCCTACGAGCAGTACTTC. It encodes CATVPGEYSSYEQYF.

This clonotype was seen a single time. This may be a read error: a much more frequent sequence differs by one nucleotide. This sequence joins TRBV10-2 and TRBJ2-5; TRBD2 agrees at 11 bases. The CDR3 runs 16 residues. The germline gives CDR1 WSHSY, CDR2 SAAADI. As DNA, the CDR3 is TGTGCCAGCAGCCAAAGACTAGCGGGACTCCAAGGGACCCAGTACTTC. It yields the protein CASSQRLAGLQGTQYF.

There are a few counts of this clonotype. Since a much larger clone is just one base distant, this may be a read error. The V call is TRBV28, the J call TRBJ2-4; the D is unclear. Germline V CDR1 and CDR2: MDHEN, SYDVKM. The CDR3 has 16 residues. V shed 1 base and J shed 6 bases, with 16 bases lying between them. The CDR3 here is CASSLFTVSSANIQYF. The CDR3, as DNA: TGTGCCAGCAGTTTATTTACGGTCAGTTCCGCAAACATTCAGTACTTC.

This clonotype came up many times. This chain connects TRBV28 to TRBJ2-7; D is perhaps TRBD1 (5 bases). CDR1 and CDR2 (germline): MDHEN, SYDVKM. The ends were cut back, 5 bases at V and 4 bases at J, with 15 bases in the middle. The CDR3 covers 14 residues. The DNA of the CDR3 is TGTGCCAGCAGTCTGGGCACACAGGTATACGAGCAGTACTTC. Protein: CASSLGTQVYEQYF.

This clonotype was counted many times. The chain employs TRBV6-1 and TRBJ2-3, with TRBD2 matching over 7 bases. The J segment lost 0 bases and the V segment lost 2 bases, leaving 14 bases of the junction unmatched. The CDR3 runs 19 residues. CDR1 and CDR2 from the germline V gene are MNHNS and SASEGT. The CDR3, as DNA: TGTGCCAGCAGTGAACGTTGGGCGGGAGCCAAGCTTAGCACAGATACGCAGTATTTT. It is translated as CASSERWAGAKLSTDTQYF.

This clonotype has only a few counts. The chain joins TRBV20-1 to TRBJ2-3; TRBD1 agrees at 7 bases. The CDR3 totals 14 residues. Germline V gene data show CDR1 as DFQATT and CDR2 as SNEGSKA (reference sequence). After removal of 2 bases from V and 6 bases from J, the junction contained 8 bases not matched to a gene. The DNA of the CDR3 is TGCAGTGCTAGACCTAGGGGGCTTTCGGATACGCAGTATTTT. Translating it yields CSARPRGLSDTQYF.

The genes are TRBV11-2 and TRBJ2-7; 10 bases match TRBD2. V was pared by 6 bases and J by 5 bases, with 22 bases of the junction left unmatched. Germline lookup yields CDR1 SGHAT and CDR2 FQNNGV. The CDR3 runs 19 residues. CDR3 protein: CASSPGTSAVTLLRDEQYF. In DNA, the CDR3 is TGTGCCAGCAGTCCCGGGACTAGCGCCGTAACCTTATTGAGGGACGAGCAGTACTTC.

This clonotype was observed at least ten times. CDR3 in DNA: TGTGCCTGGAGTAGCCAGGGCTACGAGCAGTACTTC. This encodes CAWSSQGYEQYF. The rearrangement links TRBV30 to TRBJ2-7; D is perhaps TRBD1 (5 bases). From germline, CDR1 is GTSNPN and CDR2 SVGIG (reference sequence). Trimming took 2 bases from V and 3 from J, leaving 8 bases between them. This CDR3 is 12 amino acids long.

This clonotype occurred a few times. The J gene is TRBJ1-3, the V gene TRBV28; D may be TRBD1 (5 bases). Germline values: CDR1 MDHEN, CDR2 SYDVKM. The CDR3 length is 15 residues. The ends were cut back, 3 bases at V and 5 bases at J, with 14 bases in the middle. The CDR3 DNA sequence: TGTGCCAGCAGTTTTTTCTCGGGGCAGAGAAACACCATATATTTT. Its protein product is CASSFFSGQRNTIYF.

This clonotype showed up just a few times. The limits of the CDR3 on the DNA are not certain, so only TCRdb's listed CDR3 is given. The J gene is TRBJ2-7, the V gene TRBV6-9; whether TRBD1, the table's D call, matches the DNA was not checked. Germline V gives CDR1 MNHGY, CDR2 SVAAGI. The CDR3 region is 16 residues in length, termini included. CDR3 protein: CASGLTFGDNAYEQYF.

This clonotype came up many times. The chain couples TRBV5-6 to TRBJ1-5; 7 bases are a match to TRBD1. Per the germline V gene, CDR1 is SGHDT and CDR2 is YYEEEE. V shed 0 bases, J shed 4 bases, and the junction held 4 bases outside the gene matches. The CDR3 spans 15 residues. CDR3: CASSLGRGLNQPQHF. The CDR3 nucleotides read TGTGCCAGCAGCTTGGGCAGGGGGTTGAATCAGCCCCAGCATTTT.

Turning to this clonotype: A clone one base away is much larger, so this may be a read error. CDR3 in DNA: TGTGCCAGCAACCGCCTACTTAGCGGGAGGGCCGGAGAGACCGGGGAGCTGTTTTTT. This encodes CASNRLLSGRAGETGELFF. The chain carries TRBV28 and TRBJ2-2; TRBD2 matches at 11 bases. The CDR3 spans 19 residues. The germline gives CDR1 MDHEN, CDR2 SYDVKM. With 7 bases clipped from V and 5 bases from J, the junction kept 18 bases outside the gene matches.

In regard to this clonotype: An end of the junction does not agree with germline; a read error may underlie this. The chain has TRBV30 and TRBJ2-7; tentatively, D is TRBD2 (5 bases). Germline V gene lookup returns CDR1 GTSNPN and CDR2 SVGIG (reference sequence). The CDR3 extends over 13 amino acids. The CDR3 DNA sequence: TGTGCCTGGAGTGTAACTAGTGGGCGCGAGCGGTACTTC. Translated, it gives CAWSVTSGRERYF.

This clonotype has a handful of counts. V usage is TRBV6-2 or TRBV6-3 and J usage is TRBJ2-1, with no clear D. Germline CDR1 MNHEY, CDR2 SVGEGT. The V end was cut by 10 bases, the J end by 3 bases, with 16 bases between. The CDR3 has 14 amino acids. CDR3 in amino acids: CATHEPPHYNEQFF. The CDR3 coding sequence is TGTGCCACCCACGAACCCCCCCACTACAATGAGCAGTTCTTC.

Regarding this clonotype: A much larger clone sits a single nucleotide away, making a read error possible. CDR3 sequence: CSASIPSSNGEQYF. The CDR3 region has the DNA TGCAGTGCTAGTATTCCCTCGAGCAACGGGGAGCAGTACTTC. The rearrangement joins TRBV20-1 to TRBJ2-7; no clear D gene. This CDR3 region has 14 residues. The germline V gene has CDR1 DFQATT and CDR2 SNEGSKA (reference sequence). The germline V and J ends were trimmed by 3 bases and 7 bases, with 19 bases remaining between them.